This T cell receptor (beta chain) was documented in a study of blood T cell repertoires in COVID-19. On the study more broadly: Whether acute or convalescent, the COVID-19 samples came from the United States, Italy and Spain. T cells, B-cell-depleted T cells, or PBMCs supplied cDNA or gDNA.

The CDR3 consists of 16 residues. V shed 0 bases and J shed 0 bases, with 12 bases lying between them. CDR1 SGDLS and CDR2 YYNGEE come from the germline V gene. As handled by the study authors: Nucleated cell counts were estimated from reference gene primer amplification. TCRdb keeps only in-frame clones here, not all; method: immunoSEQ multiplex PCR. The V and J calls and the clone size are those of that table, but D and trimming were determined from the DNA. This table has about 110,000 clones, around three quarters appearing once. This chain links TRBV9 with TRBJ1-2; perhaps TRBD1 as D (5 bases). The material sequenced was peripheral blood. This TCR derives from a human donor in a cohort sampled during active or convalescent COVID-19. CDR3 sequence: CASSVVPGPSNYGYTF. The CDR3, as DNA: TGTGCCAGCAGCGTAGTTCCAGGGCCCTCTAACTATGGCTACACCTTC.